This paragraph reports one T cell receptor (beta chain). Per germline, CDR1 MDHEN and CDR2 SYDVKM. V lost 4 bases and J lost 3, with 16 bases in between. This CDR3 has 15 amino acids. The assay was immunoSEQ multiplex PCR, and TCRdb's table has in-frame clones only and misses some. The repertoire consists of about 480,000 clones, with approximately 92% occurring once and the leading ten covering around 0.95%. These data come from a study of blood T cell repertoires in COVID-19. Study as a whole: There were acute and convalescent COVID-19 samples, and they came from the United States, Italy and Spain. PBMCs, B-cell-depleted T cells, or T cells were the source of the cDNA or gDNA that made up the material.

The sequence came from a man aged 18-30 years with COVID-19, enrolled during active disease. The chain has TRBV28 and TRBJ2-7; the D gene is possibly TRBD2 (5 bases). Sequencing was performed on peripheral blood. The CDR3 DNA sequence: TGTGCCAGCAGTTCCCCAGAGGCAGACTACTACGAGCAGTACTTC. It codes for CASSSPEADYYEQYF. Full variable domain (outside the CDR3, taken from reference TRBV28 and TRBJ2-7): DVKVTQSSRYLVKRTGEKVFLECVQDMDHENMFWYRQDPGLGLRLIYFSYDVKMKEKGDIPEGYSVSREKKERFSLILESASTNQTSMYLCASSSPEADYYEQYFGPGTRLTVT.